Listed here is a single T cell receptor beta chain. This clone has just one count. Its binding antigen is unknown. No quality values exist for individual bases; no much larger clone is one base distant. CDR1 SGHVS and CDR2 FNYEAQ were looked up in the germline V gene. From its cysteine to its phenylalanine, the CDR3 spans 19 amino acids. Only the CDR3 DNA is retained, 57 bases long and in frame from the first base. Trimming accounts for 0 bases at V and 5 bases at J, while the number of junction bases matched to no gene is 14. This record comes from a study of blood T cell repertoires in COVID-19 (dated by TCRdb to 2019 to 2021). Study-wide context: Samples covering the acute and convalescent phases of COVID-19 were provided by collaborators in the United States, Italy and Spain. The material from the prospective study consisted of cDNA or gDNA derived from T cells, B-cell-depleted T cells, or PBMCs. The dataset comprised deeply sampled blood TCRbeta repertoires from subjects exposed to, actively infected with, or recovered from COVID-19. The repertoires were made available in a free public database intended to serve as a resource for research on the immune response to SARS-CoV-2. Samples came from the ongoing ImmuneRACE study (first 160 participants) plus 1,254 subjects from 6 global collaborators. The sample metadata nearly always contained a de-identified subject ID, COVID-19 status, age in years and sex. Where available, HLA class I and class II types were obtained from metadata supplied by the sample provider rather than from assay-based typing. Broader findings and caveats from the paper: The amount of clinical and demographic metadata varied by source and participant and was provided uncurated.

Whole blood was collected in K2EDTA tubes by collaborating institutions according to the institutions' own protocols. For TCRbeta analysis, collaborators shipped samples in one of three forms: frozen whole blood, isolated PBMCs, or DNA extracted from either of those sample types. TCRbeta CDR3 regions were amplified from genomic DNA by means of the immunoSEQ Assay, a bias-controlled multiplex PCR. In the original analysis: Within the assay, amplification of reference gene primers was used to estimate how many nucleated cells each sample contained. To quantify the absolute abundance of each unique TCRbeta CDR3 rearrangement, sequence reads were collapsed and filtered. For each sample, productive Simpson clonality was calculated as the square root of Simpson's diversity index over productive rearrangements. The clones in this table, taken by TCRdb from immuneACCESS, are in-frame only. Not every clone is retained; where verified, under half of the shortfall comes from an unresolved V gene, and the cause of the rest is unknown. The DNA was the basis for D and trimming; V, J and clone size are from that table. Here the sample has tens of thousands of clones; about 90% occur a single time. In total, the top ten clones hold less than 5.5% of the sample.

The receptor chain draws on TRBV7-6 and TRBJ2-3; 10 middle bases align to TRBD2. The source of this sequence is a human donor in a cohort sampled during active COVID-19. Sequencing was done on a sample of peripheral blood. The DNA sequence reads TGTGCCAGCAGCTTAGCCCCAAGCGAACTAGCGGGACTAAGAGATACGCAGTATTTT. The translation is CASSLAPSELAGLRDTQYF.